This T cell receptor (beta chain) was observed in a study of blood T cell repertoires in COVID-19. On the study more broadly: Acute and convalescent COVID-19 specimens originated in the United States, Italy and Spain. T cells, B-cell-depleted T cells, or PBMCs provided the cDNA or gDNA that served as material.

Germline CDR1 is KGHSH and CDR2 is LQKENI. The CDR3 is 14 residues long. The V end was cut by 6 bases, the J end by 3 bases, with 15 bases between. Method: immunoSEQ multiplex PCR; TCRdb's copy keeps in-frame clones and lacks some. The sample lists 140,000 to 150,000 clones; 80% to 85% were seen once. This TCR was recovered from a human donor in a cohort sampled during active COVID-19. Sequenced sample: peripheral blood. This sequence joins TRBV18 and TRBJ2-7, with TRBD1 as a possible D gene (5 bases). CDR3 sequence reads: CASSPGHPRYEQYF. DNA for the CDR3: TGTGCCAGCTCTCCAGGACATCCGCGCTACGAGCAGTACTTC.